Each of the 26 T cell receptor beta chains below was sequenced from the same sample in a study of blood T cell repertoires in COVID-19. TCRdb keeps only in-frame clones here, not all; method: immunoSEQ multiplex PCR. This table has a few hundred thousand clones, around 90% appearing once. Sequenced input: peripheral blood. The origin of the receptors is a woman in her thirties or forties who had recovered from COVID-19.

The CDR3 nucleotides read TGTGCCAGCAGCATCAGCGGGAGCAACAATGAGCAGTTCTTC. It specifies CASSISGSNNEQFF. The chain couples TRBV7-9 to TRBJ2-1; 8 bases are a match to TRBD2. Germline V gene data show CDR1 as SEHNR and CDR2 as FQNEAQ (reference sequence). V shed 5 bases, J shed 5 bases, and the junction held 5 bases outside the gene matches. CDR3 length: 14 residues.

This clone appeared once. J is TRBJ2-4 and V is TRBV28; no reliable D call. The V end lost 4 bases, the J end lost 7 bases, and 8 bases lay between the germline ends. Germline CDR1 MDHEN, CDR2 SYDVKM. The CDR3 is 12 amino acids. CDR3 in amino acids: CASSSRVNIQYF. In DNA form, the CDR3 reads TGTGCCAGCAGTTCCCGGGTTAACATTCAGTACTTC.

V and J are TRBV5-1 and TRBJ1-2; 9 bases fit TRBD1. V was clipped by 2 bases and J by 6 bases; unmatched bases: 2. CDR3 length: 13 amino acids. Germline V gene data show CDR1 as SGHRS and CDR2 as YFSETQ. The CDR3 nucleotides read TGCGCCAGCAGCTTACAGGGGGCTGATGGCTACACCTTC. Residues: CASSLQGADGYTF. The variable domain in full, with the rest retrieved from reference TRBV5-1 and TRBJ1-2, is KAGVTQTPRYLIKTRGQQVTLSCSPISGHRSVSWYQQTPGQGLQFLFEYFSETQRNKGNFPGRFSGRQFSNSRSEMNVSTLELGDSALYLCASSLQGADGYTFGSGTRLTVV.

V and J are TRBV7-3 and TRBJ2-1; 7 nucleotides agree with TRBD2. Germline CDR1 is SGHTA and CDR2 is FQGTGA. With 5 bases clipped from V and 10 bases from J, the junction kept 5 bases outside the gene matches. The length of the CDR3 is 12 residues. The CDR3 sequence is CASSPRAGEQFF. In DNA form, the CDR3 reads TGTGCCAGCAGCCCCCGAGCGGGAGAGCAGTTCTTC.

This clone was seen a single time. The chain carries TRBV10-3 and TRBJ2-1; TRBD2 aligns across 8 bases. Germline V gene sequence: CDR1 ENHRY, CDR2 SYGVKD. V was clipped by 4 bases and J by 8 bases; unmatched bases: 10. This CDR3 is 15 amino acids long. As DNA, the CDR3 is TGTGCCATCAGTGGCCTCGGGGGGGGCGGAGATGAGCAGTTCTTC. Residues: CAISGLGGGGDEQFF.

This chain uses TRBV3-1 (or the pseudogene TRBV3-2) with TRBJ2-2, with a tentative D call TRBD2 (6 bases). Germline CDR1 LGHDT, CDR2 YNNKEL (reference sequence). CDR3 length: 16 residues. Trimming cost V 1 base and J 8 bases, with 17 bases left between them. The DNA of the CDR3 is TGTGCCAGCAGCCAAGGGCGGCCCACCGCGGGGGGGGAGCTGTTTTTT. Translated, it gives CASSQGRPTAGGELFF.

The J gene is TRBJ2-7, the V gene TRBV2; 15 positions match TRBD2. The CDR3 contains 14 residues. V gave up 7 bases and J gave up 7 bases; unmatched junction bases: 5. Germline assignment: CDR1 SNHLY and CDR2 FYNNEI. CDR3 protein: CASTGTSGRFEQYF. DNA for the CDR3: TGTGCCAGCACTGGGACTAGCGGGAGGTTTGAGCAGTACTTC.

This chain joins TRBV6-1 and TRBJ2-5; tentatively, D is TRBD2 (6 bases). The CDR3 is made up of 15 amino acids. V lost 1 base to trimming and J lost 5 bases, with 14 bases between them. Germline assignment: CDR1 MNHNS and CDR2 SASEGT. CDR3 DNA sequence: TGTGCCAGCAGTGAAGGGGTGGGAGGTCGGGAGACCCAGTACTTC. This codes for CASSEGVGGRETQYF.

V usage is TRBV5-1 and J usage is TRBJ2-5; weak D call: TRBD1 (5 bases). V was clipped by 5 bases and J by 2 bases, with 7 bases between them. This CDR3 comprises 12 residues. CDR1 and CDR2 (germline): SGHRS, YFSETQ. The CDR3 DNA sequence: TGCGCCAGCAGTAGACAGCAAGAGACCCAGTACTTC. It yields the protein CASSRQQETQYF. The full variable domain, its missing parts supplied by reference TRBV5-1 and TRBJ2-5, is KAGVTQTPRYLIKTRGQQVTLSCSPISGHRSVSWYQQTPGQGLQFLFEYFSETQRNKGNFPGRFSGRQFSNSRSEMNVSTLELGDSALYLCASSRQQETQYFGPGTRLLVL.

CDR3 sequence: CASRREADTQYF. Here the CDR3 DNA reads TGTGCCAGCAGAAGAGAGGCAGATACGCAGTATTTT. The chain links TRBV11-3 to TRBJ2-3, with D hard to call. The CDR3 totals 12 residues. The germline V gene has CDR1 SGHNT and CDR2 YENEEA. Trimming removed 6 bases from V and 4 bases from J, with 8 bases in between.

J is TRBJ2-7 and V is TRBV9, with 8 bases aligning to TRBD2. The CDR3 has 14 residues. The germline gives CDR1 SGDLS, CDR2 YYNGEE. Trimming at V came to 4 bases and at J to 5 bases, leaving 8 bases not matched to a gene. As DNA, the CDR3 is TGTGCCAGCAGCCCACCGGGACTAGGTGACGAGCAGTACTTC. Translated, it gives CASSPPGLGDEQYF. Full variable domain (remainder filled in from reference TRBV9 and TRBJ2-7): DSGVTQTPKHLITATGQRVTLRCSPRSGDLSVYWYQQSLDQGLQFLIQYYNGEERAKGNILERFSAQQFPDLHSELNLSSLELGDSALYFCASSPPGLGDEQYFGPGTRLTVT.

The chain combines TRBV4-1 with TRBJ2-7, with 11 bases identical to TRBD1. Germline V gives CDR1 MGHRA, CDR2 YSYEKL. There are 15 residues in the CDR3. V lost 2 bases, J lost 5 bases, and 5 bases stayed unmatched. This chain's CDR3 is CASSQRDRGFDEQYF. CDR3 in DNA: TGCGCCAGCAGCCAACGGGACAGGGGGTTTGACGAGCAGTACTTC.

The rearrangement joins TRBV5-4 to TRBJ2-3; TRBD2 aligns across 8 bases. The CDR3 is 18 residues long. Germline V gene data show CDR1 as SGHNT and CDR2 as YYREEE (reference sequence). Trimming removed 5 bases from V and 0 bases from J; junction bases left unmatched: 14. The CDR3 spells CASSIVGVAGTSTDTQYF. The DNA for the CDR3 is TGTGCCAGCAGTATCGTGGGAGTAGCGGGGACTAGCACAGATACGCAGTATTTT. Full variable domain (missing parts from reference TRBV5-4 and TRBJ2-3): ETGVTQSPTHLIKTRGQQVTLRCSSQSGHNTVSWYQQALGQGPQFIFQYYREEENGRGNFPPRFSGLQFPNYSSELNVNALELDDSALYLCASSIVGVAGTSTDTQYFGPGTRLTVL.

This clone was counted a few times. The rearrangement joins TRBV7-2 to TRBJ2-1, with 13 bases lining up with TRBD2. V lost 3 bases and J lost 8; bases outside the gene matches: 4. The CDR3 runs 15 residues. From germline, CDR1 is SGHTA and CDR2 FQGNSA. This chain's CDR3 is CASSFGLAGADEQFF. CDR3 sequence (DNA): TGTGCCAGCAGCTTCGGACTAGCGGGAGCCGATGAGCAGTTCTTC.

The CDR3 DNA reads TGTGCCAGCAGCGCCGAAGGGACAGGGCGTTCACCCCTCCACTTT. This codes for CASSAEGTGRSPLHF. The V and J genes are TRBV9 and TRBJ1-6, with TRBD1 matching 9 bases. Germline CDR1 reads SGDLS; CDR2 reads YYNGEE. The CDR3 sequence is 15 residues long. Germline trimming cut 3 bases from V and 9 bases from J; bases unmatched to any gene: 7. The full variable domain, its missing parts supplied by reference TRBV9 and TRBJ1-6, is DSGVTQTPKHLITATGQRVTLRCSPRSGDLSVYWYQQSLDQGLQFLIQYYNGEERAKGNILERFSAQQFPDLHSELNLSSLELGDSALYFCASSAEGTGRSPLHFGNGTRLTVT.

This chain uses TRBV6-5 with TRBJ1-5; D remains unclear. CDR1 and CDR2 (germline): MNHEY, SVGAGI. V was clipped by 0 bases and J by 0 bases, with 6 bases between them. This CDR3 has 15 amino acids. As DNA, the CDR3 is TGTGCCAGCAGTTACTCTCGGGATAGCAATCAGCCCCAGCATTTT. Translated, it gives CASSYSRDSNQPQHF.

This sequence joins TRBV10-3 and TRBJ1-5, with 8 positions matching TRBD1. J was trimmed by 6 bases and V by 2 bases; bases with no gene match: 0. Germline CDR1 and CDR2: ENHRY and SYGVKD. The CDR3 sequence is 13 residues long. This CDR3 reads CAISEGQGQPQHF. As DNA, the CDR3 is TGTGCCATCAGTGAGGGACAGGGTCAGCCCCAGCATTTT.

The chain couples TRBV19 to TRBJ2-7; TRBD1 might be the D (7 bases). Germline loops: CDR1 LNHDA, CDR2 SQIVND (reference sequence). CDR3 size: 14 residues. Deletions cut 7 bases from V and 6 bases from J, with 19 bases between. CDR3 sequence (DNA): TGTGCCAGTAAACGGGGGACAGCGGAATCCGAGCAGTACTTC. Translating it yields CASKRGTAESEQYF.

The V call is TRBV11-2, the J call TRBJ1-3; 10 positions match TRBD1. Germline V CDR1 and CDR2: SGHAT, FQNNGV. The CDR3 consists of 18 residues. V was clipped by 6 bases and J by 2 bases; unmatched bases: 13. The CDR3 here is CASRYRTGGRSAGNTIYF. In DNA, the CDR3 is TGTGCCAGCAGGTATCGGACAGGGGGACGGTCCGCTGGAAACACCATATATTTT.

The chain uses TRBV5-6 and TRBJ1-1; maybe TRBD1 (5 bases). V gave up 2 bases and J gave up 3 bases, with 8 bases separating them. Germline assignment: CDR1 SGHDT and CDR2 YYEEEE. The CDR3 runs 13 residues. The CDR3 nucleotides read TGTGCCAGCAGCTTACAGGAATACACTGAAGCTTTCTTT. Translation gives CASSLQEYTEAFF.

The chain recombines TRBV4-2 with TRBJ2-2; 7 nucleotides agree with TRBD1. Per the germline V gene, CDR1 is LGHNA and CDR2 is YNFKEQ. Trimming cost V 6 bases and J 2 bases; bases outside gene matches: 3. The CDR3 consists of 14 residues. This CDR3 is CASRQGDNTGELFF. The CDR3 bases are TGTGCCAGCAGGCAGGGGGATAACACCGGGGAGCTGTTTTTT.

The rearrangement joins TRBV5-1 to TRBJ2-7; 12 bases are shared with TRBD2. CDR3 size: 14 residues. V shed 7 bases, J shed 6 bases, and the junction held 8 bases outside the gene matches. Germline CDR1 reads SGHRS; CDR2 reads YFSETQ. CDR3 nucleotide sequence: TGCGCCAGCGAGGCCGGACTAGCGGGAACCGAGCAGTACTTC. Residues: CASEAGLAGTEQYF.

This clone was seen only once. The V gene is TRBV5-8, the J gene TRBJ1-2; D not resolved. Trimming cost V 2 bases and J 4 bases, with 3 bases left between them. Germline V gene sequence: CDR1 SGHTS, CDR2 YDEGEE. The CDR3 has 11 amino acids. CDR3 bases: TGTGCCAGCAGCTTCTTCTATGGCTACACCTTC. It is translated as CASSFFYGYTF.

CDR3 loop: CASGLASAGEQFF. For the CDR3, the DNA is TGTGCTAGTGGTTTGGCTAGCGCTGGGGAGCAGTTCTTC. The V gene is TRBV12-5, the J gene TRBJ2-1, with D perhaps matching TRBD2 (6 bases). The germline V gene has CDR1 LGHNT and CDR2 FRNRAP. Trimming pared 1 base from V and 10 bases from J, leaving 11 bases between. This CDR3 comprises 13 residues.

The V call is TRBV7-8, the J call TRBJ2-5; 7 positions agree with TRBD2. Germline trimming cut 5 bases from V and 1 base from J; bases unmatched to any gene: 10. CDR1 and CDR2 from the germline V gene are SGHVS and FQNEAQ. This CDR3 has 16 amino acids. The CDR3 DNA is TGTGCCAGCAGCATTAATCGGGGAGGGACCCAAGAGACCCAGTACTTC. This codes for CASSINRGGTQETQYF.

This chain uses TRBV18 with TRBJ2-7; D is undetermined. Trimming pared 5 bases from V and 0 bases from J, leaving 5 bases between. The CDR3 runs to 12 residues. CDR1 is KGHSH, CDR2 LQKENI, per germline. The CDR3 DNA sequence: TGTGCCAGCTCATCGAGCTCCTACGAGCAGTACTTC. The encoded protein is CASSSSSYEQYF.